Following are 4 T cell receptor beta chains from one sample sequenced in a study of cytomegalovirus exposure and HLA in healthy donors. PCR was performed using 60 Vbeta and 13 Jbeta primers. The table came from immunoSEQ multiplex PCR; TCRdb's copy has only in-frame clones and leaves some out. The sample lists 110,000 to 150,000 clones, about 81% occurring once. The sample taken for sequencing was PBMCs. The receptor set was obtained from a man under 40 in good health and CMV-seronegative.

This chain connects TRBV6-5 to TRBJ1-3; no reliable D call. Germline V gene sequence: CDR1 MNHEY, CDR2 SVGAGI. This CDR3 is built from 14 residues. The V end lost 6 bases, the J end lost 4 bases, and 13 bases lay between the germline ends. CDR3 protein: CASSPSARGNTIYF. CDR3 DNA: TGTGCCAGCAGCCCGTCTGCTCGGGGAAACACCATATATTTT.

This CDR3 is CASWWTGRTGELFF. CDR3 nucleotide sequence: TGTGCCAGCTGGTGGACAGGGCGGACCGGGGAGCTGTTTTTT. J is TRBJ2-2 and V is TRBV5-6; 8 bases are a match to TRBD1. CDR3 length: 14 residues. V was pared by 7 bases and J by 5 bases, with 7 bases of the junction left unmatched. The germline V gene has CDR1 SGHDT and CDR2 YYEEEE.

This clone was picked up a small number of times. Sequence at one end of the junction differs from germline and may be a read error. The chain carries TRBV5-1 and TRBJ2-6; the match to TRBD1 covers 12 bases. There are 22 residues in the CDR3. Germline V gene data show CDR1 as SGHRS and CDR2 as YFSETQ. This chain's CDR3 is CASSLAREQPGTGGFGANGLTF. CDR3 DNA: TGCGCCAGCAGCTTGGCCAGAGAGCAGCCCGGGACAGGGGGCTTTGGGGCCAACGGCCTGACTTTC.

The chain uses TRBV19 and TRBJ1-1, with a weak D call TRBD1 (6 bases). CDR3 length: 15 residues. V was pared by 6 bases and J by 0 bases, with 14 bases between. From germline, CDR1 is LNHDA and CDR2 SQIVND (reference sequence). The CDR3 region has the DNA TGTGCCAGTAGCCCGCAGGGGAGGGTGAACACTGAAGCTTTCTTT. Its translation: CASSPQGRVNTEAFF.